These 26 T cell receptor beta chains originate from one sample sequenced in a study of shared clonotypes between healthy human individuals. Data came from immunoSEQ multiplex PCR; TCRdb stores just in-frame clones and leaves some out. Among around 2.3 million clones listed, approximately 94% were seen once. The sample was naive CD4+ T cells sorted from blood. Subset meaning: CD45RA+ positively selected. The receptors stem from a man in his late teens or twenties in good health.

This clone was seen once. J is TRBJ2-5 and V is TRBV11-3; possibly TRBD1 for D (6 bases). Trimming stripped 1 base from V and 3 bases from J, with 12 bases between. Germline lookup yields CDR1 SGHNT and CDR2 YENEEA. CDR3 length: 15 amino acids. In DNA, the CDR3 is TGTGCCAGCAGCTTAGGAGGGACACGTAAAGAGACCCAGTACTTC. This translates into CASSLGGTRKETQYF. Filled out from reference TRBV11-3 and TRBJ2-5, the complete variable domain reads EAGVVQSPRYKIIEKKQPVAFWCNPISGHNTLYWYLQNLGQGPELLIRYENEEAVDDSQLPKDRFSAERLKGVDSTLKIQPAELGDSAVYLCASSLGGTRKETQYFGPGTRLLVL.

The J gene is TRBJ2-7, the V gene TRBV10-3; perhaps TRBD1 as D (8 bases). The germline CDR1 and CDR2 sequences are ENHRY and SYGVKD. The V end was cut by 0 bases, the J end by 0 bases, with 21 bases between. The length of the CDR3 is 19 residues. CDR3 sequence: CAISESQGASGYRSYEQYF. Here the CDR3 DNA reads TGTGCCATCAGTGAGTCCCAGGGGGCTAGCGGATACCGCTCCTACGAGCAGTACTTC.

This chain connects TRBV6-1 to TRBJ1-4; TRBD1 aligns across 8 bases. Germline V lookup: CDR1 MNHNS, CDR2 SASEGT. The CDR3 is made up of 15 amino acids. Unmatched junction bases numbered 9, after V lost 4 bases and J lost 8 bases. CDR3 sequence (DNA): TGTGCCAGCAGTGCCATGACAGGGGCTATCGAAAAACTGTTTTTT. Translating it yields CASSAMTGAIEKLFF.

V usage is TRBV11-2 and J usage is TRBJ1-5; D unclear. CDR3 size: 17 residues. The germline CDR1 and CDR2 sequences are SGHAT and FQNNGV. V lost 1 base and J 0 bases, leaving 13 bases between the germline ends. CDR3 nucleotides: TGTGCCAGCAGCTTAGTAGAGGTCCGGGGTAGCAATCAGCCCCAGCATTTT. It yields the protein CASSLVEVRGSNQPQHF.

CDR3 sequence (DNA): TGTGCCAGCATCCTAGACTCTGGAAACACCATATATTTT. Protein sequence: CASILDSGNTIYF. This chain connects TRBV6-1 to TRBJ1-3; D gene uncertain. Germline V gene data show CDR1 as MNHNS and CDR2 as SASEGT. The V end lost 7 bases, the J end lost 0 bases, and 7 bases lay between the germline ends. This CDR3 comprises 13 residues.

The rearrangement links TRBV18 to TRBJ2-2; 7 bases match TRBD1. The CDR3 has 16 residues. Trimming removed 1 base from V and 5 bases from J; junction bases left unmatched: 7. CDR1 is KGHSH, CDR2 LQKENI, per germline. The CDR3 nucleotides read TGTGCCAGCTCACCACAGGGGGCGCTTCCGACCGGGGAGCTGTTTTTT. Protein product: CASSPQGALPTGELFF.

Details on this clone: Within the sample, other DNA sequences also encode this same CDR3. The V and J genes are TRBV5-1 and TRBJ2-7; D gene unclear. Between the trimmed V and J ends, which lost 2 bases and 0 bases, there was a span of 6 bases. The V gene's germline CDR1 is SGHRS and CDR2 YFSETQ. The CDR3 runs 13 residues. The CDR3 is CASSFYNSYEQYF. CDR3 nucleotide sequence: TGCGCCAGCAGCTTCTACAACTCCTACGAGCAGTACTTC.

The rearrangement uses TRBV30 and TRBJ1-5; D is uncertain. This CDR3 is 13 amino acids long. V was cut by 7 bases and J by 3 bases, with 13 bases left in between. The germline V gene encodes CDR1 GTSNPN and CDR2 SVGIG (reference sequence). The CDR3 DNA sequence: TGTGCCTCGAGCGAATATAACAATCAGCCCCAGCATTTT. Translation: CASSEYNNQPQHF.

The chain links TRBV13 to TRBJ2-5; 7 bases are shared with TRBD1. The CDR3 contains 14 residues. V gave up 3 bases and J gave up 7 bases; unmatched junction bases: 8. CDR1 is PRHDT and CDR2 is FYEKMQ in the germline V gene (reference sequence). In DNA form, the CDR3 reads TGTGCCAGCAGCTTGACGACAGGGTCGGGGACCCAGTACTTC. Protein product: CASSLTTGSGTQYF. Full variable domain (rest looked up from reference TRBV13 and TRBJ2-5): AAGVIQSPRHLIKEKRETATLKCYPIPRHDTVYWYQQGPGQDPQFLISFYEKMQSDKGSIPDRFSAQQFSDYHSELNMSSLELGDSALYFCASSLTTGSGTQYFGPGTRLLVL.

V and J are TRBV5-1 and TRBJ1-3, with D unclear. Trimming cost V 1 base and J 2 bases, with 13 bases left between them. The CDR3 has 16 amino acids. Germline V lookup: CDR1 SGHRS, CDR2 YFSETQ. The CDR3 protein is CASSLNPSLAGNTIYF. CDR3 in DNA: TGCGCCAGCAGCTTGAATCCCAGCTTGGCTGGAAACACCATATATTTT.

In its sample, this clone was seen once. V and J are TRBV9 and TRBJ1-3; D is undetermined. The CDR3 loop spans 14 amino acids. The germline V gene encodes CDR1 SGDLS and CDR2 YYNGEE. V shed 4 bases and J shed 2 bases, with 10 bases lying between them. The CDR3 sequence is CASSPHFPGNTIYF. CDR3 bases: TGTGCCAGCAGCCCCCATTTCCCTGGAAACACCATATATTTT.

This clone was seen a single time. The J gene is TRBJ2-7, the V gene TRBV7-8; the D call may be TRBD1 or TRBD2 (5 bases each). The CDR3 spans 14 residues. V gave up 1 base and J gave up 7 bases, with 14 bases separating them. Germline V lookup: CDR1 SGHVS, CDR2 FQNEAQ. The CDR3 sequence: CASSLDGGPSEQYF. CDR3 DNA sequence: TGTGCCAGCAGCTTAGATGGGGGACCCTCAGAGCAGTACTTC.

The chain employs TRBV10-2 and TRBJ1-6; no clear D. Deletions cut 6 bases from V and 7 bases from J, with 10 bases between. The CDR3 is 13 amino acids. The germline V gene encodes CDR1 WSHSY and CDR2 SAAADI. CDR3 loop: CASRDSGNSPLHF. The CDR3 region has the DNA TGCGCCAGCAGGGATAGCGGGAATTCACCCCTCCACTTT.

This CDR3 reads CASASAGGTGELFF. The CDR3, as DNA: TGTGCCAGCGCCTCGGCGGGAGGTACCGGGGAGCTGTTTTTT. The chain combines TRBV7-9 with TRBJ2-2; TRBD2 aligns across 8 bases. The CDR3 consists of 14 residues. The germline V gene has CDR1 SEHNR and CDR2 FQNEAQ (reference sequence). The V gene end was trimmed by 8 bases and the J gene end by 5 bases; junction bases not matched to a gene: 7.

This clone was observed once. V and J are TRBV2 and TRBJ2-3; TRBD2 agrees at 10 bases. This CDR3 contains 15 residues. Germline V gene lookup returns CDR1 SNHLY and CDR2 FYNNEI. V shed 9 bases and J 3 bases; nucleotides not matched to a gene: 9. CDR3 nucleotide sequence: TGTGCCAGTACTTTAACTAGCGGGGCGACAGATACGCAGTATTTT. This encodes CASTLTSGATDTQYF.

The chain uses TRBV7-9 and TRBJ2-3; 13 bases agree with TRBD2. The CDR3 covers 16 residues. After removal of 5 bases from V and 5 bases from J, the junction contained 7 bases not matched to a gene. Germline CDR1 reads SEHNR; CDR2 reads FQNEAQ (reference sequence). CDR3 bases: TGTGCCAGCAGCCAAGGACTAGCGGGAGAGGTAGATACGCAGTATTTT. This sequence encodes CASSQGLAGEVDTQYF.

This clone was recorded once. This sequence joins TRBV28 and TRBJ1-2; 7 positions agree with TRBD1. Germline assignment: CDR1 MDHEN and CDR2 SYDVKM. The CDR3 covers 12 residues. The ends lost 7 bases at V and 6 bases at J; junction bases unmatched: 5. CDR3 sequence (DNA): TGTGCCAGCATTTCAGGGGGGCATGGCTACACCTTC. Its protein product is CASISGGHGYTF.

The rearrangement uses TRBV29-1 and TRBJ2-5; D possibly corresponds to TRBD2 (6 bases). The germline gives CDR1 SQVTM, CDR2 ANQGSEA. Deletions cut 7 bases from V and 5 bases from J, with 11 bases between. The CDR3 extends over 11 amino acids. CDR3 residues: CSGRDMETQYF. The CDR3 DNA reads as TGCAGCGGGAGGGATATGGAGACCCAGTACTTC.

This clone appeared a single time. The chain joins TRBV7-2 to TRBJ2-1; 8 bases align to TRBD2. After removal of 5 bases from V and 0 bases from J, the junction contained 6 bases not matched to a gene. Germline loops: CDR1 SGHTA, CDR2 FQGNSA. The CDR3 is made up of 16 amino acids. CDR3 in DNA: TGTGCCAGCAGCCCCGTGAGCGGGAGCTCCTACAATGAGCAGTTCTTC. This gives the protein CASSPVSGSSYNEQFF.

The chain combines TRBV19 with TRBJ1-6; weak D call: TRBD1 (6 bases). Trimming stripped 9 bases from V and 7 bases from J, with 13 bases between. Germline assignment: CDR1 LNHDA and CDR2 SQIVND (reference sequence). This CDR3 has 13 residues. The CDR3 protein is CASRGQRNSPLHF. The CDR3 coding sequence is TGTGCCAGCCGGGGACAACGAAATTCACCCCTCCACTTT.

This chain uses TRBV19 with TRBJ1-5, with D perhaps TRBD1 (5 bases). The V gene's germline CDR1 is LNHDA and CDR2 SQIVND (reference sequence). Trimming stripped 4 bases from V and 2 bases from J, with 12 bases between. The CDR3 runs to 15 residues. The CDR3 loop is CASSTFREGNQPQHF. Here the CDR3 DNA reads TGTGCCAGTAGTACTTTCAGGGAAGGCAATCAGCCCCAGCATTTT.

The rearrangement links TRBV10-3 to TRBJ2-3, with 7 nucleotides matching TRBD2. CDR1 is ENHRY, CDR2 SYGVKD, per germline. This CDR3 comprises 12 residues. V dropped 8 bases and J dropped 4; count of bases not matched to a gene: 3. CDR3 in amino acids: CAIRGVSDTQYF. As DNA, the CDR3 is TGTGCCATCCGGGGGGTGTCAGATACGCAGTATTTT.

This chain connects TRBV19 to TRBJ2-7; a possible D gene is TRBD2 (5 bases). Germline V gene data show CDR1 as LNHDA and CDR2 as SQIVND (reference sequence). Trimming stripped 1 base from V and 0 bases from J, with 13 bases between. The CDR3 totals 16 residues. The CDR3, as DNA: TGTGCCAGTAGTATAGGAGAAGCGGTTGGCTCCTACGAGCAGTACTTC. Its protein is CASSIGEAVGSYEQYF. The whole variable domain, remainder taken from reference TRBV19 and TRBJ2-7, is DGGITQSPKYLFRKEGQNVTLSCEQNLNHDAMYWYRQDPGQGLRLIYYSQIVNDFQKGDIAEGYSVSREKKESFPLTVTSAQKNPTAFYLCASSIGEAVGSYEQYFGPGTRLTVT.

V usage is TRBV27 and J usage is TRBJ2-4; D unclear. Germline CDR1 is MNHEY and CDR2 is SMNVEV (reference sequence). Trimming stripped 0 bases from V and 1 base from J, with 7 bases between. This CDR3 has 15 amino acids. The CDR3 here is CASSLSALAKNIQYF. The DNA for the CDR3 is TGTGCCAGCAGTTTATCGGCTCTGGCCAAAAACATTCAGTACTTC.

This chain joins TRBV5-1 and TRBJ1-1; tentative D call: TRBD1 (5 bases). Trimming cost V 4 bases and J 1 base, with 11 bases left between them. Germline V CDR1 and CDR2: SGHRS, YFSETQ. This CDR3 has 14 amino acids. The CDR3 DNA follows: TGCGCCAGCAGCATCCGGGGGGAGAACACTGAAGCTTTCTTT. Protein sequence: CASSIRGENTEAFF.

The V and J genes are TRBV5-5 and TRBJ1-1; D ambiguous. V lost 4 bases and J 7 bases, leaving 11 bases between the germline ends. The CDR3 sequence is 12 residues long. From germline, CDR1 is SGHKS and CDR2 YYEKEE (reference sequence). CDR3 amino acids: CASSLNDNEAFF. The CDR3 coding sequence is TGTGCCAGCAGCCTGAACGACAATGAAGCTTTCTTT.